What follows are 23 T cell receptor beta chains derived from one specimen sequenced in a study of T cell changes during pregnancy in multiple sclerosis. Method: immunoSEQ multiplex PCR; TCRdb's copy keeps in-frame clones and lacks some. The table records about 68,000 clones, just over 90% of them present only once. The sequencing used peripheral blood, collected in the third trimester of pregnancy. These receptors were taken from a female donor with multiple sclerosis, enrolled in a pregnancy study.

The V gene is TRBV7-9, the J gene TRBJ1-3, with D hard to call. The CDR3 is 16 amino acids. Germline-derived CDR1 and CDR2 are SEHNR and FQNEAQ (reference sequence). Trimming shortened V by 5 bases and J by 1 base, and 15 bases separated the two germline ends. CDR3 DNA: TGTGCCAGCAGCCCGTCCCGCACTACTTCTGGAAACACCATATATTTT. This codes for CASSPSRTTSGNTIYF.

This rearrangement joins TRBV5-8 to TRBJ2-1; 7 positions agree with TRBD2. The CDR3 is 16 residues long. V shed 4 bases, J shed 2 bases, and the junction held 9 bases outside the gene matches. Germline lookup yields CDR1 SGHTS and CDR2 YDEGEE. The CDR3 sequence: CASSVGGSITYNEQFF. The CDR3 DNA sequence: TGTGCCAGCAGCGTGGGAGGGTCGATCACCTACAATGAGCAGTTCTTC.

The J gene is TRBJ2-7, the V gene TRBV14, with D possibly matching TRBD2 (5 bases). The ends were cut back, 3 bases at V and 5 bases at J, with 11 bases in the middle. The germline CDR1 and CDR2 sequences are SGHDN and FVKESK. CDR3 length: 13 amino acids. CDR3 region: CASSQSGVHEQYF. For the CDR3, the DNA is TGTGCCAGCAGCCAGTCCGGGGTCCACGAGCAGTACTTC. Supplemented by reference TRBV14 and TRBJ2-7, the full variable domain reads EAGVTQFPSHSVIEKGQTVTLRCDPISGHDNLYWYRRVMGKEIKFLLHFVKESKQDESGMPNNRFLAERTGGTYSTLKVQPAELEDSGVYFCASSQSGVHEQYFGPGTRLTVT.

The chain combines TRBV7-6 with TRBJ2-7; D gene ambiguous. The CDR3 has 12 amino acids. The V end lost 4 bases, the J end lost 4 bases, and 8 bases lay between the germline ends. Germline loops: CDR1 SGHVS, CDR2 FNYEAQ. The CDR3 DNA reads TGTGCCAGCAGCTCTCCCCCTTACGAGCAGTACTTC. Its protein product is CASSSPPYEQYF.

V is TRBV5-1 and J is TRBJ2-3, with 11 bases identical to TRBD2. In germline, CDR1 is SGHRS, CDR2 YFSETQ. V was pared by 3 bases and J by 0 bases, with 6 bases of the junction left unmatched. The CDR3 runs 17 residues. The chain's CDR3 is CASSSRLAGLSTDTQYF. The DNA for the CDR3 is TGCGCCAGCAGCTCCAGACTAGCGGGACTTAGCACAGATACGCAGTATTTT.

This chain joins TRBV6-4 and TRBJ2-1, with TRBD2 identical over 7 bases. The trim removed 6 bases at V and 9 bases at J, leaving 14 bases unmatched. CDR3 length: 15 residues. Germline V gives CDR1 MRHNA, CDR2 SNTAGT. In DNA, the CDR3 is TGTGCCAGCAGCAGACTAGCCGGACCTTTGAGTGAGCAGTTCTTC. Protein sequence: CASSRLAGPLSEQFF.

This sequence joins TRBV5-1 and TRBJ2-5; TRBD1 aligns across 9 bases. CDR3 length equals 15 residues. Trimming at V came to 4 bases and at J to 4 bases, leaving 8 bases not matched to a gene. CDR1 and CDR2 from the germline V gene are SGHRS and YFSETQ. DNA of the CDR3: TGCGCCAGCAGCCCCGGGACAGGGAAGGCAGAGACCCAGTACTTC. Translating it yields CASSPGTGKAETQYF.

This clone appeared once. V usage is TRBV7-2 and J usage is TRBJ2-7; D is unclear. Between the trimmed V and J ends, which lost 5 bases and 0 bases, there was a span of 11 bases. The CDR3 contains 14 residues. Germline V CDR1 and CDR2: SGHTA, FQGNSA. CDR3 in amino acids: CASSTDTSSYEQYF. DNA for the CDR3: TGTGCCAGCAGCACAGACACGAGCTCCTACGAGCAGTACTTC. Variable domain in full (rest from reference TRBV7-2 and TRBJ2-7): GAGVSQSPSNKVTEKGKDVELRCDPISGHTALYWYRQSLGQGLEFLIYFQGNSAPDKSGLPSDRFSAERTGGSVSTLTIQRTQQEDSAVYLCASSTDTSSYEQYFGPGTRLTVT.

The rearrangement links TRBV27 to TRBJ2-1; 16 bases are shared with TRBD2. Germline values: CDR1 MNHEY, CDR2 SMNVEV (reference sequence). The CDR3 is 19 residues long. The V segment lost 5 bases and the J segment 2 bases; nucleotides outside the gene matches: 9. CDR3 DNA sequence: TGTGCCAGCAGTATGGGACTAGCGGGAGGGCCTAGGGCCTACAATGAGCAGTTCTTC. Its translation: CASSMGLAGGPRAYNEQFF.

The J gene is TRBJ1-4, the V gene TRBV6-6; 7 bases are a match to TRBD1. The CDR3 spans 15 residues. Germline CDR1 reads MNHNY; CDR2 reads SVGAGI (reference sequence). The junction had 2 bases not matched to a gene; V was cut back by 0 bases and J by 4 bases. Written as DNA, the CDR3 is TGTGCCAGCAGTTACTCGACAGGGCTTAATGAAAAACTGTTTTTT. Translation: CASSYSTGLNEKLFF.

The rearrangement uses TRBV7-9 and TRBJ2-3; 10 bases fit TRBD2. With V trimmed by 2 bases and J by 1 base, 3 bases remained unmatched. From germline, CDR1 is SEHNR and CDR2 FQNEAQ (reference sequence). The CDR3 is 16 amino acids. The DNA of the CDR3 is TGTGCCAGCAGCTTAAGCGGGGGGGCCGGCACAGATACGCAGTATTTT. Its protein is CASSLSGGAGTDTQYF.

This rearrangement joins TRBV2 to TRBJ1-2, with D perhaps matching TRBD1 (6 bases). V was cut by 7 bases and J by 4 bases, with 10 bases left in between. Germline V gene lookup returns CDR1 SNHLY and CDR2 FYNNEI. The CDR3 covers 12 residues. DNA of the CDR3: TGTGCCAGCAACAGGGAGCTCTATGGCTACACCTTC. Translation: CASNRELYGYTF. Filled out from reference TRBV2 and TRBJ1-2, the complete variable domain reads EPEVTQTPSHQVTQMGQEVILRCVPISNHLYFYWYRQILGQKVEFLVSFYNNEISEKSEIFDDQFSVERPDGSNFTLKIRSTKLEDSAMYFCASNRELYGYTFGSGTRLTVV.

The chain joins TRBV5-6 to TRBJ1-2, with D maybe TRBD1 (6 bases). CDR3 length: 15 residues. V lost 5 bases to trimming and J lost 8 bases, with 22 bases between them. The germline V gene has CDR1 SGHDT and CDR2 YYEEEE. CDR3 DNA sequence: TGTGCCAGCAGGCAGCGACAGGCCACGCTGGGGGGCTACACCTTC. It encodes CASRQRQATLGGYTF.

The chain recombines TRBV19 with TRBJ1-1, with 8 bases fitting TRBD1. Germline CDR1 and CDR2: LNHDA and SQIVND (reference sequence). With V trimmed by 4 bases and J by 6 bases, 4 bases remained unmatched. The CDR3 runs to 13 residues. As DNA, the CDR3 is TGTGCCAGTAGTAGAGACAGGGGCGCTGAAGCTTTCTTT. Translation gives CASSRDRGAEAFF.

This chain uses TRBV29-1 with TRBJ2-5, with 8 bases lining up with TRBD2. The CDR3 spans 12 residues. The V and J ends lost 7 bases and 2 bases, in that order; junction bases with no gene match: 3. Germline V CDR1 and CDR2: SQVTM, ANQGSEA. The CDR3: CSGGGQQETQYF. Here the CDR3 DNA reads TGCAGCGGCGGGGGGCAGCAAGAGACCCAGTACTTC.

The DNA for the CDR3 is TGTGCCAGCTCTCTCGACAGGAGCCGAGCCAACGAGCAGTACTTC. This codes for CASSLDRSRANEQYF. This chain uses TRBV18 with TRBJ2-7; D perhaps matches TRBD1 (6 bases). CDR3 length: 15 residues. Trimming took 6 bases from V and 5 from J, leaving 20 bases between them. Germline V CDR1 and CDR2: KGHSH, LQKENI.

The J gene is TRBJ2-1, the V gene TRBV5-1; D possibly corresponds to TRBD2 (5 bases). The length of the CDR3 is 11 residues. Germline CDR1 and CDR2: SGHRS and YFSETQ. V gave up 0 bases and J gave up 10 bases, with 5 bases separating them. The CDR3 DNA sequence: TGCGCCAGCAGCTTGGCGGGGGAGCAGTTCTTC. Protein product: CASSLAGEQFF.

The rearrangement joins TRBV7-9 to TRBJ2-5; D is possibly TRBD1 (6 bases). CDR3 length: 12 residues. Germline lookup yields CDR1 SEHNR and CDR2 FQNEAQ (reference sequence). The CDR3, as DNA: TGTGGGGCAGGGGTCAGCCAAGAGACCCAGTACTTC. This codes for CGAGVSQETQYF.

The chain links TRBV4-1 to TRBJ1-2, with D unclear. The CDR3 loop spans 17 amino acids. Germline V gene lookup returns CDR1 MGHRA and CDR2 YSYEKL. V was cut by 0 bases and J by 4 bases, with 18 bases left in between. CDR3 sequence: CASSQDRRQISSYGYTF. CDR3 in DNA: TGCGCCAGCAGCCAAGATAGGAGGCAGATTTCCTCCTATGGCTACACCTTC.

The rearrangement joins TRBV4-3 to TRBJ2-7; a weak D match, TRBD2 (6 bases). This CDR3 has 15 residues. The V end lost 0 bases, the J end lost 3 bases, and 12 bases lay between the germline ends. Per germline, CDR1 LGHNA and CDR2 YSLEER. The CDR3, as DNA: TGCGCCAGCAGCCAAGATCGCGGGGCGTTCTACGAGCAGTACTTC. This sequence encodes CASSQDRGAFYEQYF.

The chain has TRBV18 and TRBJ2-7, with 7 bases that match TRBD2. V trimming: 4 bases; J trimming: 1 base; junction bases outside the gene matches: 1. The V gene's germline CDR1 is KGHSH and CDR2 LQKENI. This CDR3 contains 13 residues. The CDR3 DNA sequence: TGTGCCAGCTCACTTAGCGGGTCCTACGAGCAGTACTTC. Translation: CASSLSGSYEQYF.

The V and J genes are TRBV6-5 and TRBJ2-1; tentatively, D is TRBD2 (5 bases). The V gene lost 2 bases and the J gene lost 9 bases, with 14 bases spanning the gap. The CDR3 loop spans 14 amino acids. In germline, CDR1 is MNHEY, CDR2 SVGAGI. CDR3 bases: TGTGCCAGCAGTTACGAGACACTAGGGTTTGAGCAGTTCTTC. It specifies CASSYETLGFEQFF.

This sequence joins TRBV5-6 and TRBJ1-1; 7 bases map to TRBD1. Germline CDR1 is SGHDT and CDR2 is YYEEEE. The J segment lost 2 bases and the V segment lost 4 bases, leaving 8 bases of the junction unmatched. The CDR3 covers 15 residues. DNA of the CDR3: TGTGCCAGCAGCCTTGGTGACAGGGCAAACACTGAAGCTTTCTTT. This codes for CASSLGDRANTEAFF.